This T cell receptor (beta chain) was recorded in a study of blood T cell repertoires in COVID-19. Germline assignment: CDR1 LGHNA and CDR2 YNFKEQ. J lost 2 bases, V lost 1 base, and 2 bases had no gene match. The CDR3 sequence is 14 residues long. TCRdb's table, derived via immunoSEQ multiplex PCR, lists solely in-frame clones and lacks some. The table lists roughly 270,000 clones, 85% of them singletons, with approximately 5% in the top ten. The chain links TRBV4-2 to TRBJ2-7, with 7 bases lining up with TRBD1. Sequencing was done on a sample of peripheral blood. The TCR sequence derives from a man over 45 with active or convalescent COVID-19. Written as DNA, the CDR3 is TGTGCCAGCAGCCAAGGTCAGGGGGCCTACGAGCAGTACTTC. Its protein product is CASSQGQGAYEQYF.